This TCR beta chain was found in a study of T cells in Graves' hyperthyroidism and ophthalmopathy. Researchers took RNA transcripts and amplified the TCR beta CDR3 regions from them. Initially, a first-round RT-PCR of the TCR CDR3 employed the HTBI primer set. TCRdb passed the multiplex PCR reads through MiXCR, listing each CDR3 protein once. Here the sample spans hundreds of thousands of distinct CDR3 sequences, roughly 46% being singletons. Diagnostic assessment was based on clinical symptoms, serum thyroxine and TRAb, thyroid ultrasound and orbital computed tomography. The CDR3 has 15 amino acids. Germline V gene lookup returns CDR1 SGDLS and CDR2 YYNGEE. V lost 0 bases, J lost 1 base, and 5 bases lay in between. In this sample, this clonotype turned up many times.

The sample comprised peripheral blood or thyroid tissue (not recorded which). The V and J genes are TRBV9 and TRBJ2-6, with D hard to call. The receptor's source is a young woman with Graves' hyperthyroidism. CDR3 DNA sequence: TGTGCCAGCAGCGTAGACCCGTCTGGGGCCAACGTCCTGACTTTC. This encodes CASSVDPSGANVLTF.